This T cell receptor beta chain originates from a study of T cells after yellow fever vaccination. Findings and limits, study-wide: Primary-vaccination clones mostly resurfaced post-booster (96% CD4, more than 80% CD8).

TCRdb fed the 5' RACE reads into MiXCR, producing one record per CDR3 protein. Among 500,000 to 650,000 distinct CDR3 sequences listed, 13% were seen once. The CDR3 sequence is 15 residues long. V was clipped by 0 bases and J by 5 bases, with 12 bases between them. Germline loops: CDR1 LGHNA, CDR2 YSLEER. With respect to this clonotype: What it binds is unknown.

The sequence came from a man younger than 40 who received the YFV17D yellow fever vaccine. The chain is built from TRBV4-3 and TRBJ2-3; D not certain. This material consisted of PBMCs, taken on the day of the yellow fever booster vaccination. CDR3 DNA: TGCGCCAGCAGCCAAGACCACTCTGAAGGAGATACGCAGTATTTT. The encoded protein is CASSQDHSEGDTQYF.